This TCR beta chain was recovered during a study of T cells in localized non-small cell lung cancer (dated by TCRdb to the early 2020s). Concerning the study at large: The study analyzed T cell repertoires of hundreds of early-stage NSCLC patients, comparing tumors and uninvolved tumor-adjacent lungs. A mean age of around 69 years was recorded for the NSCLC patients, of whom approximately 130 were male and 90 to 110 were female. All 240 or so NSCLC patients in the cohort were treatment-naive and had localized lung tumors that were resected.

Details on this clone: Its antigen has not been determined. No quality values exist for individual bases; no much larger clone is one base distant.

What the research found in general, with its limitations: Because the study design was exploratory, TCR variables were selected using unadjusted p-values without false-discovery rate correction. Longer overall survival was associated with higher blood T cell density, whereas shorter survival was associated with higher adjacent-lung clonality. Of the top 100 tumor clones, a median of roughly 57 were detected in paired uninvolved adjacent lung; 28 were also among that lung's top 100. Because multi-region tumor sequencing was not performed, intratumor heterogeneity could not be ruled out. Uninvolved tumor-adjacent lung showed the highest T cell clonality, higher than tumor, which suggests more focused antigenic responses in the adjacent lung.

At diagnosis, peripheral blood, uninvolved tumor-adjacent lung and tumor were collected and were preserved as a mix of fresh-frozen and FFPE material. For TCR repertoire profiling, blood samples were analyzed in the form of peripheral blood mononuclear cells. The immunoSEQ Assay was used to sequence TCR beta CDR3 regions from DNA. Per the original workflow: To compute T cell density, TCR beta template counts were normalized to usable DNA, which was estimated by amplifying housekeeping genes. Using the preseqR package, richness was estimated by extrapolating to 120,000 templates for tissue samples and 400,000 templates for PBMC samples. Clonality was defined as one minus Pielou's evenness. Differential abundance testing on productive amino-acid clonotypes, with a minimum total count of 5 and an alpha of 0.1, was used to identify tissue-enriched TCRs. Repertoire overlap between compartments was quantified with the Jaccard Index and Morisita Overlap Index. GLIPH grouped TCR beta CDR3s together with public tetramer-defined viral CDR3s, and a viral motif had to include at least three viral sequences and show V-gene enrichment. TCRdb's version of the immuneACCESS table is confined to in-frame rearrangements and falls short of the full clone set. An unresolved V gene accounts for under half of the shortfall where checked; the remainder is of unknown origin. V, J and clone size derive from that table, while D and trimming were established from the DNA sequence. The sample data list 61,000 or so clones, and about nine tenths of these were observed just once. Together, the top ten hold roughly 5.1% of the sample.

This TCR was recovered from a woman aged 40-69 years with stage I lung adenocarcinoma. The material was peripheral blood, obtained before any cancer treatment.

The CDR3 loop reads CASSEQAGAGDEQFF. The nucleotide sequence is TGTGCCAGCAGTGAACAAGCGGGGGCGGGGGATGAGCAGTTCTTC. The chain is encoded by TRBV6-1 joined to TRBJ2-1; 8 of the junction bases match TRBD2. Trimming leaves V shorter by 2 bases and J shorter by 8 bases, with the junction holding 8 bases beyond the gene matches. Taken from the germline V gene, the CDR1 and CDR2 loops are MNHNS and SASEGT. CDR3 length: 15 amino acids, cysteine to phenylalanine. Just the 45-base CDR3 DNA is kept, in frame starting at base 1.